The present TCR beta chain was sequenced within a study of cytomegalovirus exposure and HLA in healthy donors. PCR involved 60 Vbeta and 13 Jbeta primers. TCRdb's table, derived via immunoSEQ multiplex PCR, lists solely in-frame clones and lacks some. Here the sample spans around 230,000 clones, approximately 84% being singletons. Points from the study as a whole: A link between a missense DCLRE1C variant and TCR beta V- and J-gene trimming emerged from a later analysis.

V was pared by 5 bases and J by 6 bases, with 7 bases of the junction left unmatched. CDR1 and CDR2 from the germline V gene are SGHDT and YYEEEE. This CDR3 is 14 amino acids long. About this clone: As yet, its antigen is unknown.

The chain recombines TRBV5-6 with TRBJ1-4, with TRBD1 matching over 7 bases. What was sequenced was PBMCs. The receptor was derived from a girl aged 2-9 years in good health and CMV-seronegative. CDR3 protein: CASSRTGKDEKLFF. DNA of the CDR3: TGTGCCAGCAGTCGGACAGGAAAGGATGAAAAACTGTTTTTT.